This entry concerns a single T cell receptor (beta chain). This sample was taken from a study of OX40 agonist ivuxolimab in advanced cancers. Clones were sequenced by immunoSEQ multiplex PCR, and TCRdb holds only the in-frame ones, with some missing. The data contain about 64,000 clones, around 84% of them singletons. The CDR3 has 17 amino acids. CDR1 and CDR2 (germline): SEHNR, FQNEAQ (reference sequence). V shed 3 bases and J 2 bases; nucleotides not matched to a gene: 7. Sequencing used CD4+ or CD8+ T cells sorted from blood, obtained in a trial of the OX40 agonist ivuxolimab. The source is an adult with an advanced solid tumor such as melanoma, head and neck, liver or kidney cancer. This chain uses TRBV7-9 with TRBJ1-5, with TRBD1 identical over 10 bases. The chain's CDR3 is CASSFESGTGGNQPQHF. CDR3 bases: TGTGCCAGCAGCTTCGAATCCGGGACAGGGGGCAATCAGCCCCAGCATTTT.